Only a few counts were recorded for the clone carrying this TCR beta chain. Its target is unknown. The CDR3 is made up of 15 amino acids. The germline V gene has CDR1 MRHNA and CDR2 SNTAGT. With V trimmed by 8 bases and J by 5 bases, 12 bases remained unmatched. Time point noted: persistent/refractory GD, antithyroid drugs over 5 years with positive TRAb. TCR sequences were obtained from RNA taken from PBMCs. Construction of the TCR beta libraries employed iRepertoire HTBI primers in conjunction with Arm-PCR of CDR3 regions. TCRdb independently ran MiXCR on the multiplex PCR reads; one entry per CDR3 protein. Among 300,000 or so distinct CDR3 sequences, around 20% were seen once, and the ten largest hold around 30%. This entry belongs to a study of regulatory T cells in long-lasting Graves disease. Findings of the study overall: Those with persistent Graves' had less TCR diversity than newly diagnosed patients. What was studied was peripheral blood only, and not thyroid tissue.

This clonotype was sampled from a female donor with Graves disease. Sequenced material: peripheral blood mononuclear cells (PBMCs), taken when the disease was refractory, from a patient treated with antithyroid drugs. The chain uses TRBV6-4 and TRBJ2-7; 10 bases agree with TRBD2. CDR3 in DNA: TGTGCCAGCGTGCCCCCAGCGGGAGGGTTCCACGAGCAGTACTTC. The encoded protein is CASVPPAGGFHEQYF.